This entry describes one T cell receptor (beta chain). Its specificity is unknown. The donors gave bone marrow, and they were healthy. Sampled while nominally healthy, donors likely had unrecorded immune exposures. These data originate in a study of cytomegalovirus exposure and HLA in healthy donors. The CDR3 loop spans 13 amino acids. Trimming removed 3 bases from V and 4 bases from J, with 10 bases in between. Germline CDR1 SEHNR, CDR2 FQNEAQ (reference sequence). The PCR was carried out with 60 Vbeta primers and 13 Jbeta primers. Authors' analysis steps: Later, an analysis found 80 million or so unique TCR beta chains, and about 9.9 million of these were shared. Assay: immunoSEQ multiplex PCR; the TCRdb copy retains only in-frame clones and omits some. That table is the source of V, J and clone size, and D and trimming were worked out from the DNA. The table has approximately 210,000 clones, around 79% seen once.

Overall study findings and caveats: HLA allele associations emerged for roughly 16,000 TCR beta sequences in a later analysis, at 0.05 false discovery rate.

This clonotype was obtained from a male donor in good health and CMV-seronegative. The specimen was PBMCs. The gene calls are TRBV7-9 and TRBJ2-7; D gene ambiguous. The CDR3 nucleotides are TGTGCCAGCAGCTTCGGGTTGGGTTACGAGCAGTACTTC. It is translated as CASSFGLGYEQYF. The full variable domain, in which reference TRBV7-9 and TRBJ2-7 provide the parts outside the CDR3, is DTGVSQNPRHKITKRGQNVTFRCDPISEHNRLYWYRQTLGQGPEFLTYFQNEAQLEKSRLLSDRFSAERPKGSFSTLEIQRTEQGDSAMYLCASSFGLGYEQYFGPGTRLTVT.